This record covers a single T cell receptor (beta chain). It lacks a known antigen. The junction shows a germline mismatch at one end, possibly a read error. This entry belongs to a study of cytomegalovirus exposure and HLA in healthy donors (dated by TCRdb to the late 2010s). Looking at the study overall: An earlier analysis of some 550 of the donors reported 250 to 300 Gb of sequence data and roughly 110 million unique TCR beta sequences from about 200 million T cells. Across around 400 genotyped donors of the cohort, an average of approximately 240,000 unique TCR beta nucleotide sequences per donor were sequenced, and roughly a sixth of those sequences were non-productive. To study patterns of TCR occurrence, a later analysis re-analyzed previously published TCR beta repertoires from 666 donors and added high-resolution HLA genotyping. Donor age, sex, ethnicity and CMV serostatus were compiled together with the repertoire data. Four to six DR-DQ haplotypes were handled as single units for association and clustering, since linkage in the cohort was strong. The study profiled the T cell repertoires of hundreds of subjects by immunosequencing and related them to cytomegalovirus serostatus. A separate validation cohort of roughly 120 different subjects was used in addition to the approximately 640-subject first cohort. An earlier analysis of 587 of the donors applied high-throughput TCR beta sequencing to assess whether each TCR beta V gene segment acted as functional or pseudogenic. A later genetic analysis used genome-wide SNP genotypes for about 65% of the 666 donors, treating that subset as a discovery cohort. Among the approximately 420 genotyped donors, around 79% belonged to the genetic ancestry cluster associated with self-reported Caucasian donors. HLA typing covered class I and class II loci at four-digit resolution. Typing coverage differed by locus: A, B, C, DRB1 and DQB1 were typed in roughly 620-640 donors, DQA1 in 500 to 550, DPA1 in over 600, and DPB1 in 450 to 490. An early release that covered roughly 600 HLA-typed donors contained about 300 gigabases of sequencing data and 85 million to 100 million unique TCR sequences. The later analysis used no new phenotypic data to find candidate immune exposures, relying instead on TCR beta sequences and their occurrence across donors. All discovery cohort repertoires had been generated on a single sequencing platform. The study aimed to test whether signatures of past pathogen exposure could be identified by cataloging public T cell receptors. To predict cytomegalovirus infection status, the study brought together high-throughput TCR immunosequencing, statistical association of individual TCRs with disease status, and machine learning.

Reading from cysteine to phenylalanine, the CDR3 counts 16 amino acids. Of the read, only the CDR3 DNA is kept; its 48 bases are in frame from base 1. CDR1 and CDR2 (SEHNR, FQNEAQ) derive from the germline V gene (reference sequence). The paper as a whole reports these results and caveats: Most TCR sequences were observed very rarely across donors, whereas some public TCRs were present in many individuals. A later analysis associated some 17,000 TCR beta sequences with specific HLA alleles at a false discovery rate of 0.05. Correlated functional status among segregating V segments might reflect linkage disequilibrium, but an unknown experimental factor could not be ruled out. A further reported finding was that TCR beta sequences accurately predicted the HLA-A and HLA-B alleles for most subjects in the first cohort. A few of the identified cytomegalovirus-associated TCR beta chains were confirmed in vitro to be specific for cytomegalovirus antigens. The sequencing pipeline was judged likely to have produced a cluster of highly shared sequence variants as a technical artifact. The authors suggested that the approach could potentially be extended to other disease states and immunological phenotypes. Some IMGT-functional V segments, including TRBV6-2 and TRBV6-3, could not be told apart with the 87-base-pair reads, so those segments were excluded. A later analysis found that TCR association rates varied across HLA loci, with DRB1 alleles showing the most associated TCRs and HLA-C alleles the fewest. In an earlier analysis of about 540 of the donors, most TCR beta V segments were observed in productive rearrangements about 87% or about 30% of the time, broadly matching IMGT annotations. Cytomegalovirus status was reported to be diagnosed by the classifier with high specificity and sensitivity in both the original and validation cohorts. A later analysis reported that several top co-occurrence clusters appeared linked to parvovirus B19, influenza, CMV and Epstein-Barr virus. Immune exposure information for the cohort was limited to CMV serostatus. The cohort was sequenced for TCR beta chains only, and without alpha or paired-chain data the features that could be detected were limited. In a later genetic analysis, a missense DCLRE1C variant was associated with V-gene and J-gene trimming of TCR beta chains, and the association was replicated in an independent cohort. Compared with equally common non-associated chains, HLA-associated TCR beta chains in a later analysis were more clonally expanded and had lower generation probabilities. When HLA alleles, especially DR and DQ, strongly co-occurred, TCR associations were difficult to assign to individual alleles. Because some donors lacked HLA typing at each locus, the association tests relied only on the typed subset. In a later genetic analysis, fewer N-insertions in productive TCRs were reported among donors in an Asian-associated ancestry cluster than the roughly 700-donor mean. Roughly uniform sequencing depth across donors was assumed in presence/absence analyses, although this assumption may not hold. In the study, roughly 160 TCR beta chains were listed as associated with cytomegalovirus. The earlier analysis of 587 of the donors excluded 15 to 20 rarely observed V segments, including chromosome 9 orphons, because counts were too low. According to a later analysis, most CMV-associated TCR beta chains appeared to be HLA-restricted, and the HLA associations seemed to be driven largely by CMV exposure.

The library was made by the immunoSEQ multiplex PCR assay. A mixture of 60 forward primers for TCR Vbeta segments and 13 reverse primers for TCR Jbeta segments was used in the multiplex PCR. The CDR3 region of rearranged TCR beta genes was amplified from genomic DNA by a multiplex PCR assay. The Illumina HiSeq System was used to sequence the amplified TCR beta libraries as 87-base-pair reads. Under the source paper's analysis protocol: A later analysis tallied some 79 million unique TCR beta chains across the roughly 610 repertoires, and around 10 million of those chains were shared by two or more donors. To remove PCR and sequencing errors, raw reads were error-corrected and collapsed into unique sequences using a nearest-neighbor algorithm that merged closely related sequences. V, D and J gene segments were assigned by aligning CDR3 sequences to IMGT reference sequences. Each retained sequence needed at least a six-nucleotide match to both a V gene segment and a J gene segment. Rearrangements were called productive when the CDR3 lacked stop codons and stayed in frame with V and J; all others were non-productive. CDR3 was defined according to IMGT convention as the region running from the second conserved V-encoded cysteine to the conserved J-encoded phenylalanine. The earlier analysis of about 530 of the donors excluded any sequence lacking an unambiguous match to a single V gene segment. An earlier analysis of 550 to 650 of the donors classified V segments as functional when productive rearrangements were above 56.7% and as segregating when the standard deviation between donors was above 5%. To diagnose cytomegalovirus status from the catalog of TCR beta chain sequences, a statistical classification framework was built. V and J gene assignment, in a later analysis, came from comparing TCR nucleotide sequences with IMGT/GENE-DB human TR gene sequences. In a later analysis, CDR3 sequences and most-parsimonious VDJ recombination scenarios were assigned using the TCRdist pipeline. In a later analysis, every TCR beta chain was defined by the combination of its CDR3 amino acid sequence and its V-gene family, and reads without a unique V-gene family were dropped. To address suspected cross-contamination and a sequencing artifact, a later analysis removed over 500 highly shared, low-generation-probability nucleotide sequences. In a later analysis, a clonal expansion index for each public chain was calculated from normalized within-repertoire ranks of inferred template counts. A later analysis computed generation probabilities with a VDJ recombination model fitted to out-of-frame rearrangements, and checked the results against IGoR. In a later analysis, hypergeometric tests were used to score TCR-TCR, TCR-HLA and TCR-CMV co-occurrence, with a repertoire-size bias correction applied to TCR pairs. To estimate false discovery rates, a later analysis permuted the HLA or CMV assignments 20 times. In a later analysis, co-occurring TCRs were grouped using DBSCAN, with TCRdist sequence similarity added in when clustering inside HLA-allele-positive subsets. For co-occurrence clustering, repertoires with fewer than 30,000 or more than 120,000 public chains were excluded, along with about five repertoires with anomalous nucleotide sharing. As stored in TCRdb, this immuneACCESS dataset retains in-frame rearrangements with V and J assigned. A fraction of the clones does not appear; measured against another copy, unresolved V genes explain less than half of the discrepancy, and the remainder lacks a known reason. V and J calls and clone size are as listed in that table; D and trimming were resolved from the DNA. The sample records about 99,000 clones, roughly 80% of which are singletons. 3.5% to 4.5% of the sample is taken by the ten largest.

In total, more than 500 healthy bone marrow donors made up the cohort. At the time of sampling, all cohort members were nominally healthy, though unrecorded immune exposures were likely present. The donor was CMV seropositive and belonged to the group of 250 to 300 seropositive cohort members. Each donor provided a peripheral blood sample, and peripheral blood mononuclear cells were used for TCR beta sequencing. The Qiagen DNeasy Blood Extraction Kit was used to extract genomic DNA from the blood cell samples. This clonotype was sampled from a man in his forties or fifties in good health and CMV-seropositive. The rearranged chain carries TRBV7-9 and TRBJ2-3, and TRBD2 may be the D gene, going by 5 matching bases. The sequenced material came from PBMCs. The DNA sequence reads TGTTCCAGCAGCTTAGAGCTTAGAGGGAGCACAGATACGCAGTATTTT. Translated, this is CSSSLELRGSTDTQYF.